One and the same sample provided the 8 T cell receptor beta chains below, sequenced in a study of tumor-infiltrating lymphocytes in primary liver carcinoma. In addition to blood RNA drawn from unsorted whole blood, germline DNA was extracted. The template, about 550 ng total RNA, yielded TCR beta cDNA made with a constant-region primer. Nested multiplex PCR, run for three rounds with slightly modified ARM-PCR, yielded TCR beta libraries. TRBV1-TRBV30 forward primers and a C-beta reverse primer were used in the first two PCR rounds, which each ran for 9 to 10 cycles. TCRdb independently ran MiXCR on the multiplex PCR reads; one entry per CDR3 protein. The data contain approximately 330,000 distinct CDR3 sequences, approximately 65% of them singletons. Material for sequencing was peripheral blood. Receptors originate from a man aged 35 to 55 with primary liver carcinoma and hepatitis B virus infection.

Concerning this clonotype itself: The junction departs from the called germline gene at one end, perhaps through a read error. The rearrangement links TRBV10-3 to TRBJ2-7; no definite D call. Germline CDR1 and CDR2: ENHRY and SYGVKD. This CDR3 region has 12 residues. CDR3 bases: TGTGCCATCATTGTAGCCGGGCAAGAGCGGTACTTC. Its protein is CAIIVAGQERYF.

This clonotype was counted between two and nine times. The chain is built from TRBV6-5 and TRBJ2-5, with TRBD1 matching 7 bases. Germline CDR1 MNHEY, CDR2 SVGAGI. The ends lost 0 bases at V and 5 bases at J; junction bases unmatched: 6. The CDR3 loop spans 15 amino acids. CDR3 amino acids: CASSYSETGMETQYF. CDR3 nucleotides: TGTGCCAGCAGTTACTCGGAGACAGGGATGGAGACCCAGTACTTC.

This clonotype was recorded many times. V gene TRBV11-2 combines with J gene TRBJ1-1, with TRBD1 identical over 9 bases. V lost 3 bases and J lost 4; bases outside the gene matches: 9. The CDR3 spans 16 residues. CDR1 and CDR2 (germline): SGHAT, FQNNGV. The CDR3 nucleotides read TGTGCCAGCAGCTTGGCCTATACGGGACAGGGCACTGAAGCTTTCTTT. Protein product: CASSLAYTGQGTEAFF.

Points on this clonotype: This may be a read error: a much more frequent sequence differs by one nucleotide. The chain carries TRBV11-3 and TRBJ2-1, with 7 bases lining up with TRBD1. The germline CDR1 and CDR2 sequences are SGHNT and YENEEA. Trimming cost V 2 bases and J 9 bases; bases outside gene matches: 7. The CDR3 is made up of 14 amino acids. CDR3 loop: CASSLRATGSEQFF. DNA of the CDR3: TGTGCCAGCAGCTTAAGGGCGACAGGGAGTGAGCAGTTCTTC.

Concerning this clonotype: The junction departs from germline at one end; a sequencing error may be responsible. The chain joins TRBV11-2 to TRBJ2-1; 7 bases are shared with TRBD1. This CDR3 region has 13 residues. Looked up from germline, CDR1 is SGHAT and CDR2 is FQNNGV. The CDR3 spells CASNLGQESDPFF. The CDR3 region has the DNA TGTGCCAGCAACTTAGGACAGGAGTCTGATCCGTTCTTC.

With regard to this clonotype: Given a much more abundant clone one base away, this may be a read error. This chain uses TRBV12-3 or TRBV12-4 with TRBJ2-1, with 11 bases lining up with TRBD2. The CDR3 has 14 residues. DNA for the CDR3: TGTGCCAGCAGGGAACTAGCGGGAGTGGATGAGCAGCTCTTC. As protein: CASRELAGVDEQLF.

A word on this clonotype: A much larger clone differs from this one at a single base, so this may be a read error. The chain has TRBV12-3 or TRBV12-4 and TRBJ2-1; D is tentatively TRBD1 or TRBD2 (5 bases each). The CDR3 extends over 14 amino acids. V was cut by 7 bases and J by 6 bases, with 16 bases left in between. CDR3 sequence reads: CASNPGPDLNEQFF. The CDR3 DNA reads TGTGCCAGCAACCCGGGACCAGATCTCAATGAGCAGTTCTTC.

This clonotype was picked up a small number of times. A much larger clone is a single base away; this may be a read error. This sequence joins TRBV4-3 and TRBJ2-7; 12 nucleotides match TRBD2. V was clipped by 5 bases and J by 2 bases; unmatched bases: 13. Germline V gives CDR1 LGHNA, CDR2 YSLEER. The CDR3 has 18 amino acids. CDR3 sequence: CASSKTTPSGRAPYEQYF. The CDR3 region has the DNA TGCGCCAGCAGCAAGACGACGCCTAGCGGGAGGGCGCCCTACGAGCAGTACTTC.